This section outlines one T cell receptor beta chain sequence together with its context. The CDR3 loop spans 16 amino acids. V lost 1 base, J lost 4 bases, and 14 bases lay in between. CDR1 is SGHRS and CDR2 is YFSETQ in the germline V gene. This specimen comes from a study of blood T cell repertoires in COVID-19. Overall study context: Collection of acute and convalescent COVID-19 samples took place in the United States, Italy and Spain. The cDNA or gDNA used as material had been derived from T cells, B-cell-depleted T cells, or PBMCs.

Per the original data handling: It was from reference gene primer amplification that nucleated cell counts were estimated. Using immunoSEQ multiplex PCR, the repertoire was profiled, and TCRdb retains in-frame clones only, with some absent. That table is the source of V, J and clone size, and D and trimming were worked out from the DNA. The sample consists of some 120,000 clones, approximately 81% of them appearing once. Sequencing input: peripheral blood. This receptor was obtained from a woman younger than 45 who had recovered from COVID-19. The rearrangement joins TRBV5-1 to TRBJ2-2; weak D call: TRBD1 (6 bases). The CDR3 here is CASSLITGQPTGELFF. The DNA for the CDR3 is TGCGCCAGCAGCTTGATAACAGGGCAACCCACCGGGGAGCTGTTTTTT.